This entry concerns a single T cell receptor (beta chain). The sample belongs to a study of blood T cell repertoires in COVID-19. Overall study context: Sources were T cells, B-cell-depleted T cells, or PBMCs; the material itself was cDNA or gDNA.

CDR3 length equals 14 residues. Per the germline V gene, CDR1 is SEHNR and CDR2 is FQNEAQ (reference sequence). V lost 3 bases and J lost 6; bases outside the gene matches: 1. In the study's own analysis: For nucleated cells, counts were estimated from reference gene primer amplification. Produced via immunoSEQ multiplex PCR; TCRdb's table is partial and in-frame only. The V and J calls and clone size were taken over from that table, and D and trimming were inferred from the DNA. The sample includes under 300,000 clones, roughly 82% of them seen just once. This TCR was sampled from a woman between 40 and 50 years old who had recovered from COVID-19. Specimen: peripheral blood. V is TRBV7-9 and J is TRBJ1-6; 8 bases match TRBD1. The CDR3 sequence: CASSFGQGNSPLHF. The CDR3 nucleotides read TGTGCCAGCAGCTTCGGACAGGGTAATTCACCCCTCCACTTT. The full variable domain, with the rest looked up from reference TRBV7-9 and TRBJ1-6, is DTGVSQNPRHKITKRGQNVTFRCDPISEHNRLYWYRQTLGQGPEFLTYFQNEAQLEKSRLLSDRFSAERPKGSFSTLEIQRTEQGDSAMYLCASSFGQGNSPLHFGNGTRLTVT.